The 29 T cell receptor beta chains below were found in one sample sequenced in a study of cytotoxic CD8 clonotypes in ibrutinib-treated CLL. Produced via immunoSEQ multiplex PCR; TCRdb's table is partial and in-frame only. The sample yields 5,500 to 7,500 clones, under 85% seen once. Material: PBMCs, obtained before ibrutinib treatment. Every receptor here comes from a human donor with chronic lymphocytic leukemia.

The chain couples TRBV7-3 to TRBJ2-3, with TRBD2 identical over 7 bases. The CDR3 length is 14 residues. The J segment lost 4 bases and the V segment lost 4 bases, leaving 5 bases of the junction unmatched. The germline V gene has CDR1 SGHTA and CDR2 FQGTGA. The CDR3 bases are TGTGCCAGCAGCTCGACTAGCATCTCAGATACGCAGTATTTT. Encoded protein: CASSSTSISDTQYF.

The V call is TRBV7-3, the J call TRBJ2-3, with 12 bases matching TRBD2. Per germline, CDR1 SGHTA and CDR2 FQGTGA. V shed 3 bases and J 0 bases; nucleotides not matched to a gene: 4. The CDR3 covers 17 residues. The CDR3 spells CASSLGLAGYSTDTQYF. As DNA, the CDR3 is TGTGCCAGCAGCTTGGGACTAGCGGGCTATAGCACAGATACGCAGTATTTT. The complete variable domain, with remaining parts taken from reference TRBV7-3 and TRBJ2-3, reads GAGVSQTPSNKVTEKGKYVELRCDPISGHTALYWYRQSLGQGPEFLIYFQGTGAADDSGLPNDRFFAVRPEGSVSTLKIQRTERGDSAVYLCASSLGLAGYSTDTQYFGPGTRLTVL.

The CDR3, as DNA: TGTGCCAGTAGCCTACAGGGGAACGCGAACACCGGGGAGCTGTTTTTT. As protein: CASSLQGNANTGELFF. The gene calls are TRBV19 and TRBJ2-2, with 7 bases identical to TRBD1. The germline gives CDR1 LNHDA, CDR2 SQIVND (reference sequence). The CDR3 is made up of 16 amino acids. The ends lost 6 bases at V and 0 bases at J; junction bases unmatched: 7.

The chain carries TRBV4-1 and TRBJ1-2; unclear D gene. The CDR3 length is 13 residues. V dropped 5 bases and J dropped 4 bases, with 11 bases sitting between them. In germline, CDR1 is MGHRA, CDR2 YSYEKL. DNA of the CDR3: TGCGCCAGCAGCAACCGAAAGACCTATGGCTACACCTTC. Translating gives CASSNRKTYGYTF.

A single count supports this clone. The V and J genes are TRBV5-1 and TRBJ1-3; the D gene is possibly TRBD1 (5 bases). This CDR3 comprises 14 residues. CDR1 is SGHRS and CDR2 is YFSETQ in the germline V gene. The ends were cut back, 4 bases at V and 0 bases at J, with 8 bases in the middle. CDR3 residues: CASSGQNSGNTIYF. The CDR3 region has the DNA TGCGCCAGCAGCGGACAAAACTCTGGAAACACCATATATTTT.

The chain employs TRBV4-1 and TRBJ2-1; D is perhaps TRBD1 (6 bases). Germline CDR1 MGHRA, CDR2 YSYEKL. Trimming took 1 base from V and 10 from J, leaving 17 bases between them. The CDR3 is 15 residues long. Here the CDR3 reads CASSQGGGNLREQFF. CDR3 nucleotides: TGCGCCAGCAGCCAAGGTGGGGGCAATCTTCGGGAGCAGTTCTTC.

V gene TRBV11-3 combines with J gene TRBJ2-5; 15 positions agree with TRBD2. The germline gives CDR1 SGHNT, CDR2 YENEEA. This CDR3 is built from 16 residues. Trimming cost V 5 bases and J 4 bases; bases outside gene matches: 5. The CDR3 bases are TGTGCCAGCAGCGCCCCGGGACTAGCGGGAGGAGAGACCCAGTACTTC. The encoded protein is CASSAPGLAGGETQYF.

The rearrangement joins TRBV5-1 to TRBJ1-1; possible D gene TRBD1, 6 bases. This CDR3 is built from 15 residues. Germline CDR1 SGHRS, CDR2 YFSETQ. V was clipped by 4 bases and J by 0 bases, with 13 bases between them. The CDR3 DNA is TGCGCCAGCAGCCCCCAGGACAGATTGAACACTGAAGCTTTCTTT. It encodes CASSPQDRLNTEAFF.

This chain uses TRBV9 with TRBJ2-5, with 12 positions matching TRBD2. The CDR3 runs to 14 residues. From germline, CDR1 is SGDLS and CDR2 YYNGEE. J was trimmed by 5 bases and V by 3 bases; bases with no gene match: 2. The CDR3 is CASSEGLAGETQYF. CDR3 bases: TGTGCCAGCAGCGAAGGACTAGCGGGGGAGACCCAGTACTTC.

The chain has TRBV6-1 and TRBJ2-1; 7 bases agree with TRBD2. The junction had 5 bases not matched to a gene; V was cut back by 8 bases and J by 4 bases. The CDR3 is 13 amino acids. Germline CDR1 and CDR2: MNHNS and SASEGT. CDR3 DNA sequence: TGTGCCAGCGGGCTAGCGGTATACAATGAGCAGTTCTTC. Translation: CASGLAVYNEQFF.

This clone was detected once. This chain joins TRBV7-2 and TRBJ2-5; 11 bases line up with TRBD2. With 3 bases clipped from V and 5 bases from J, the junction kept 5 bases outside the gene matches. Germline CDR1 SGHTA, CDR2 FQGNSA. The CDR3 consists of 15 residues. The DNA for the CDR3 is TGTGCCAGCAGCTTGTCGACTAGCGGGACGGAGACCCAGTACTTC. Its translation is CASSLSTSGTETQYF.

The chain combines TRBV9 with TRBJ2-5; D possibly corresponds to TRBD1 (5 bases). CDR3 length: 13 amino acids. Germline CDR1 and CDR2: SGDLS and YYNGEE. V gave up 1 base and J gave up 3 bases, with 7 bases separating them. This chain's CDR3 is CASSVRGEETQYF. The CDR3 nucleotides are TGTGCCAGCAGCGTAAGGGGTGAAGAGACCCAGTACTTC.

The count of this clone is one. The chain joins TRBV11-2 to TRBJ2-5; weak D call: TRBD1 (6 bases). V lost 4 bases and J lost 4, with 22 bases in between. CDR1 is SGHAT and CDR2 is FQNNGV in the germline V gene. This CDR3 is built from 17 residues. CDR3 in amino acids: CASSSKGSGGAVETQYF. The CDR3 DNA reads TGTGCCAGCAGCTCCAAAGGGTCTGGGGGCGCGGTAGAGACCCAGTACTTC.

The genes are TRBV7-3 and TRBJ2-6; no firm D call. V dropped 5 bases and J dropped 2 bases, with 10 bases sitting between them. The CDR3 extends over 15 amino acids. Germline V lookup: CDR1 SGHTA, CDR2 FQGTGA. The CDR3 sequence is CASSSKVAGANVLTF. The CDR3 bases are TGTGCCAGCAGCAGTAAGGTAGCTGGGGCCAACGTCCTGACTTTC.

The J gene is TRBJ2-7, the V gene TRBV21-1. TRBV21-1 is labeled a pseudogene. CDR3 size: 15 residues. The CDR3 loop is CASSKDGRRGNEQYF. CDR3 nucleotide sequence: TGTGCCAGCAGCAAAGACGGGCGCCGTGGGAACGAGCAGTACTTC.

The rearrangement links TRBV4-2 to TRBJ1-4, with D possibly TRBD1 on 5 matching bases. From germline, CDR1 is LGHNA and CDR2 YNFKEQ. This CDR3 contains 14 residues. V lost 8 bases and J 11 bases, leaving 21 bases between the germline ends. CDR3 protein: CASREDSSTTKLFF. The CDR3 region has the DNA TGTGCCAGCCGTGAAGACAGCTCCACCACTAAACTGTTTTTT.

The CDR3 DNA reads TGTGCCAGCAACCGGGGAGGGATGAACACTGAAGCTTTCTTT. Amino acids: CASNRGGMNTEAFF. V usage is TRBV9 and J usage is TRBJ1-1, with D uncertain. The CDR3 is 14 amino acids. The germline CDR1 and CDR2 sequences are SGDLS and YYNGEE. V was clipped by 6 bases and J by 0 bases, with 12 bases between them.

J is TRBJ1-4 and V is TRBV10-3; D is unresolved. The germline gives CDR1 ENHRY, CDR2 SYGVKD. Between the trimmed V and J ends, which lost 6 bases and 1 base, there was a span of 15 bases. The CDR3 is 16 residues long. This chain's CDR3 is CAISPDPGRTNEKLFF. DNA of the CDR3: TGTGCCATCAGCCCCGACCCCGGAAGAACTAATGAAAAACTGTTTTTT.

V is TRBV29-1 and J is TRBJ2-2; no definite D call. CDR1 is SQVTM and CDR2 is ANQGSEA in the germline V gene. Between the trimmed V and J ends, which lost 5 bases and 6 bases, there was a span of 7 bases. The CDR3 has 11 residues. The CDR3 nucleotides are TGCAGCGTTATCGCAGCCGGGGAGCTGTTTTTT. Translation: CSVIAAGELFF.

The V gene is TRBV5-4, the J gene TRBJ1-2; 7 bases map to TRBD1. This CDR3 comprises 15 residues. The V and J ends lost 4 bases and 5 bases, in that order; junction bases with no gene match: 11. The germline gives CDR1 SGHNT, CDR2 YYREEE (reference sequence). Written as DNA, the CDR3 is TGTGCCAGCAGCCTGGGTGGGACAGCGATTTATGGCTACACCTTC. Amino acid sequence: CASSLGGTAIYGYTF.

The chain uses TRBV6-6 and TRBJ2-1; D not certain. The V gene's germline CDR1 is MNHNY and CDR2 SVGAGI (reference sequence). Trimming cost V 8 bases and J 7 bases, with 9 bases left between them. The CDR3 is made up of 11 amino acids. The CDR3 loop reads CASSSWNEQFF. CDR3 in DNA: TGTGCCAGCTCGTCGTGGAATGAGCAGTTCTTC.

The rearrangement joins TRBV7-9 to TRBJ2-3; D remains unclear. This CDR3 region has 15 residues. Trimming cost V 1 base and J 2 bases, with 10 bases left between them. The germline V gene has CDR1 SEHNR and CDR2 FQNEAQ (reference sequence). The CDR3 sequence: CASSLDLAATDTQYF. CDR3 nucleotide sequence: TGTGCCAGCAGCTTAGACCTTGCGGCCACAGATACGCAGTATTTT.

The V gene is TRBV19, the J gene TRBJ2-1; 7 positions agree with TRBD2. The CDR3 contains 15 residues. Germline V lookup: CDR1 LNHDA, CDR2 SQIVND (reference sequence). The V segment lost 4 bases and the J segment 9 bases; nucleotides outside the gene matches: 12. The CDR3: CASSTGTTFGGEQFF. Here the CDR3 DNA reads TGTGCCAGTAGTACCGGGACTACCTTCGGGGGTGAGCAGTTCTTC.

The chain links TRBV9 to TRBJ2-1; D uncertain. Trimming left V 3 bases short and J 2 bases short, with 9 bases between. CDR3 length equals 14 residues. Germline V gene data show CDR1 as SGDLS and CDR2 as YYNGEE. CDR3 sequence reads: CASSGVGTYNEQFF. CDR3 bases: TGTGCCAGCAGCGGAGTGGGAACCTACAATGAGCAGTTCTTC.

The chain employs TRBV11-3 and TRBJ2-3, with D possibly TRBD1 on 5 matching bases. V lost 3 bases and J lost 3, with 10 bases in between. This CDR3 is built from 14 residues. Germline lookup yields CDR1 SGHNT and CDR2 YENEEA. In DNA, the CDR3 is TGTGCCAGCAGCTTGGGGCTTCGAACAGATACGCAGTATTTT. The encoded protein is CASSLGLRTDTQYF.

The chain employs TRBV19 and TRBJ1-5; D is unclear. The CDR3 has 16 residues. Germline loops: CDR1 LNHDA, CDR2 SQIVND (reference sequence). V was pared by 3 bases and J by 6 bases, with 18 bases between. The CDR3 reads CASSIPGFSYVQPQHF. DNA for the CDR3: TGTGCCAGTAGTATCCCCGGGTTCTCATACGTTCAGCCCCAGCATTTT.

This chain links TRBV19 with TRBJ2-3; 10 bases are a match to TRBD2. This CDR3 contains 16 residues. Germline trimming cut 5 bases from V and 6 bases from J; bases unmatched to any gene: 11. In germline, CDR1 is LNHDA, CDR2 SQIVND (reference sequence). The DNA for the CDR3 is TGTGCCAGTAGTCTGACCGGGACTAGCGATATGGATACGCAGTATTTT. This encodes CASSLTGTSDMDTQYF. Together with reference TRBV19 and TRBJ2-3, the CDR3 gives the full variable domain: DGGITQSPKYLFRKEGQNVTLSCEQNLNHDAMYWYRQDPGQGLRLIYYSQIVNDFQKGDIAEGYSVSREKKESFPLTVTSAQKNPTAFYLCASSLTGTSDMDTQYFGPGTRLTVL.

The chain recombines TRBV27 with TRBJ2-6, with a weak D call TRBD1 (6 bases). V was cut by 5 bases and J by 2 bases, with 7 bases left in between. This CDR3 region has 14 residues. Looked up from germline, CDR1 is MNHEY and CDR2 is SMNVEV (reference sequence). The CDR3 DNA reads as TGTGCCAGCAGTGAGGGGGCTGGGGCCAACGTCCTGACTTTC. Residues: CASSEGAGANVLTF.

The rearrangement uses TRBV4-2 and TRBJ1-4; tentatively, D is TRBD1 (6 bases). Per the germline V gene, CDR1 is LGHNA and CDR2 is YNFKEQ. This CDR3 comprises 16 residues. Trimming stripped 3 bases from V and 8 bases from J, with 19 bases between. CDR3 in amino acids: CASSHRSGAGEEKLFF. Here the CDR3 DNA reads TGTGCCAGCAGCCACCGCTCCGGGGCAGGGGAGGAAAAACTGTTTTTT.